The clone carrying this T cell receptor beta chain was seen a handful of times. Antigen specificity is unknown. Individual cDNA molecules were tagged with unique molecular identifiers, the study reported. TCRdb re-called the 5' RACE reads with MiXCR, one entry per CDR3 protein. The sample lists 100,000 to 120,000 distinct CDR3 sequences, around an eighth occurring once. The data were taken from a study of early T cells in non-severe SARS-CoV-2 infection. Study as a whole: Sequenced bulk RNA came from whole blood that was unsorted, and chains were unpaired. Findings and limits, study-wide: Sequences matched to VDJdb favored anti-spike CD8 responses, while private and CD4 specificities were missed.

Germline CDR1 is DFQATT and CDR2 is SNEGSKA (reference sequence). Trimming removed 1 base at V and 6 bases at J, with 18 bases between. This CDR3 spans 15 amino acids. Sequencing was performed on whole blood. The receptor's source is an adult who was a healthcare worker with PCR-confirmed SARS-CoV-2 infection or an uninfected control (not recorded which). This rearrangement joins TRBV20-1 to TRBJ1-2; D uncertain. In DNA, the CDR3 is TGCAGTGCTAGAGGGGTAGGAAGGGATTGGGATGGCTACACCTTC. It translates to CSARGVGRDWDGYTF.